The rows below give T cell receptor beta chains drawn from one sample of a study of B cell selection in AIRE deficiency. Data came from immunoSEQ multiplex PCR; TCRdb stores just in-frame clones and leaves some out. The table shows 20,000 to 25,000 clones, with 97% occurring only once. The sample was conventional CD4+ T cells sorted from PBMCs. The receptors stem from a human donor with AIRE deficiency. CDR3s include the opening cysteine and the closing phenylalanine or tryptophan. The D gene is left open where the match is weak. Some rows mark clone size as missing; the rest say once, few, many or name a class of expanded clone.

NA	TRBV5-1	TRBJ1-1	NA	CASSNIVGTEAFF	TGCGCCAGCAGCAACATTGTAGGCACTGAAGCTTTCTTT
NA	TRBV6-5	TRBJ1-5	NA	CASTGALRNQPQHF	TGTGCCAGCACGGGGGCGTTGCGCAATCAGCCCCAGCATTTT
NA	TRBV29-1	TRBJ1-1	NA	CSVEFGPGYTEAFF	TGCAGCGTTGAATTCGGTCCGGGGTACACTGAAGCTTTCTTT
TRBD1	TRBV11-1	TRBJ2-2	NA	CASSLWGQPNTGELFF	TGTGCCAGCAGCTTATGGGGACAGCCGAACACCGGGGAGCTGTTTTTT
NA	TRBV6-6	TRBJ1-2	NA	CASSSRYTNYGYTF	TGTGCCAGCAGTTCCCGGTATACTAACTATGGCTACACCTTC
NA	TRBV5-1	TRBJ1-2	NA	CASSHGTVANYGYTF	TGCGCCAGCAGTCACGGGACCGTCGCTAACTATGGCTACACCTTC
NA	TRBV7-9	TRBJ1-1	NA	CASSLEGSEAFF	TGTGCCAGCAGCTTAGAGGGATCTGAAGCTTTCTTT
NA	TRBV6-6	TRBJ1-5	NA	CASRPREIQPQHF	TGTGCCAGCAGACCCAGGGAGATTCAGCCCCAGCATTTT
TRBD1	TRBV5-4	TRBJ1-1	NA	CASSLVATGGTEAFF	TGTGCCAGCAGCTTGGTGGCGACAGGGGGCACTGAAGCTTTCTTT
NA	TRBV28	TRBJ1-4	once	CASSSTGGEKLFF	TGTGCCAGCAGTTCGACAGGCGGGGAAAAACTGTTTTTT
TRBD2	TRBV7-8	TRBJ2-2	NA	CASSPAGGHTGELFF	TGTGCCAGCAGCCCAGCGGGAGGGCACACCGGGGAGCTGTTTTTT
NA	TRBV19	TRBJ1-4	NA	CASSNGRVREKLFF	TGTGCCAGTAGTAACGGCAGGGTGAGGGAAAAACTGTTTTTT
TRBD2	TRBV19	TRBJ2-5	few	CASSILAGGYQETQYF	TGTGCCAGTAGTATTCTGGCGGGAGGGTACCAAGAGACCCAGTACTTC
NA	TRBV9	TRBJ1-6	NA	CASSVGERSPLHF	TGTGCCAGCAGCGTGGGAGAAAGATCACCCCTCCACTTT
NA	TRBV6-1	TRBJ2-2	once	CASSERDRGELFF	TGTGCCAGCAGTGAAAGGGATCGCGGGGAGCTGTTTTTT
NA	TRBV21-1	TRBJ1-5	NA	CASSKTGTGGASNQPQHF	TGTGCCAGCAGCAAAACCGGGACAGGGGGCGCAAGCAATCAGCCCCAGCATTTT
NA	TRBV4-2	TRBJ2-6	NA	CASSQDGFWSPHGANVLTF	TGTGCCAGCAGCCAAGACGGGTTTTGGAGTCCTCATGGGGCCAACGTCCTGACTTTC
TRBD2	TRBV15	TRBJ2-7	NA	CATSREIAGPYEQYF	TGTGCCACCAGCAGAGAGATAGCGGGACCGTACGAGCAGTACTTC
NA	TRBV7-2	TRBJ2-3	NA	CASSLGGTDTQYF	TGTGCCAGCAGCTTAGGGGGCACAGATACGCAGTATTTT
NA	TRBV2	TRBJ2-5	NA	CASATDPTTQYF	TGTGCCAGCGCCACAGATCCGACGACCCAGTACTTC
TRBD2	TRBV7-9	TRBJ2-1	NA	CASRRLADYNEQFF	TGTGCCAGCAGAAGACTAGCGGACTACAATGAGCAGTTCTTC
NA	TRBV7-8	TRBJ2-1	NA	CASTLTRDGYNEQFF	TGTGCCAGCACCCTGACTAGGGATGGATACAATGAGCAGTTCTTC
TRBD2	TRBV4-2	TRBJ2-1	NA	CASSQASGHNEQFF	TGTGCCAGCAGCCAAGCTAGCGGACACAATGAGCAGTTCTTC
NA	TRBV29-1	TRBJ2-1	NA	CSVPRALKVGEQFF	TGCAGCGTCCCGCGGGCCTTAAAAGTGGGTGAGCAGTTCTTC